A single sample is the source of the 26 T cell receptor beta chains below, sequenced in a study of CD8 T cells in Susac syndrome. The authors reverse transcribed roughly 0.5 to 1 ug RNA with random hexamers. MiXCR, applied by TCRdb to the immunoSEQ multiplex PCR reads, yields one record per CDR3 protein. The profile shows approximately 170,000 distinct CDR3 sequences, approximately 93% of them singletons. Sequencing used CD4+ T cells from PBMCs. These receptors all come from a human donor with multiple sclerosis.

The J gene is TRBJ2-6, the V gene TRBV2; 7 bases are shared with TRBD1. This CDR3 has 16 amino acids. J gave up 2 bases and V 4 bases, and 5 bases lay outside the gene matches. Per the germline V gene, CDR1 is SNHLY and CDR2 is FYNNEI. CDR3 in DNA: TGTGCCAGCAGTGCGACAGGGATGGCTGGGGCCAACGTCCTGACTTTC. It translates to CASSATGMAGANVLTF. The full variable domain, its missing parts supplied by reference TRBV2 and TRBJ2-6, is EPEVTQTPSHQVTQMGQEVILRCVPISNHLYFYWYRQILGQKVEFLVSFYNNEISEKSEIFDDQFSVERPDGSNFTLKIRSTKLEDSAMYFCASSATGMAGANVLTFGAGSRLTVL.

The rearrangement uses TRBV12-3 or TRBV12-4 and TRBJ2-7, with D hard to call. Trimming left V 1 base short and J 6 bases short, with 7 bases between. The CDR3 is 12 residues long. For the CDR3, the DNA is TGTGCCAGCAGTTTAGGAGGTTTCGAGCAGTACTTC. Translated, it gives CASSLGGFEQYF.

The CDR3 loop is CASSTGLTSSPLHF. CDR3 in DNA: TGTGCCAGCAGTACGGGACTCACTTCTTCACCCCTCCACTTT. The V and J genes are TRBV6-2 or TRBV6-3 and TRBJ1-6, with a tentative D call TRBD1 (5 bases). Trimming took 5 bases from V and 9 from J, leaving 14 bases between them. Germline V lookup: CDR1 MNHEY, CDR2 SVGEGT. This CDR3 has 14 amino acids.

The genes are TRBV19 and TRBJ2-3; D perhaps matches TRBD1 (5 bases). The germline CDR1 and CDR2 sequences are LNHDA and SQIVND (reference sequence). The ends were cut back, 2 bases at V and 6 bases at J, with 6 bases in the middle. This CDR3 has 12 amino acids. Here the CDR3 DNA reads TGTGCCAGTAGTATAAAGGGGGATACGCAGTATTTT. It translates to CASSIKGDTQYF. Supplemented by reference TRBV19 and TRBJ2-3, the full variable domain reads DGGITQSPKYLFRKEGQNVTLSCEQNLNHDAMYWYRQDPGQGLRLIYYSQIVNDFQKGDIAEGYSVSREKKESFPLTVTSAQKNPTAFYLCASSIKGDTQYFGPGTRLTVL.

The chain joins TRBV12-3 or TRBV12-4 to TRBJ1-1, with D maybe TRBD1 (5 bases). V gave up 7 bases and J gave up 3 bases, with 12 bases separating them. The CDR3 covers 13 residues. Written as DNA, the CDR3 is TGTGCCAGCACTAAGGGGTGGGACACTGAAGCTTTCTTT. The encoded protein is CASTKGWDTEAFF.

The rearrangement joins TRBV4-3 to TRBJ1-1; the D is unclear. Per germline, CDR1 LGHNA and CDR2 YSLEER. Trimming removed 0 bases from V and 0 bases from J, with 11 bases in between. This CDR3 comprises 16 residues. The CDR3 sequence: CASSQDLAEMNTEAFF. The DNA for the CDR3 is TGCGCCAGCAGCCAAGATCTGGCAGAGATGAACACTGAAGCTTTCTTT.

This clonotype has a single count. The chain combines TRBV7-2 with TRBJ1-1; D gene uncertain. CDR3 length equals 13 residues. V lost 2 bases, J lost 1 base, and 5 bases lay in between. From germline, CDR1 is SGHTA and CDR2 FQGNSA. The CDR3 nucleotides are TGTGCCAGCAGCTTACTACCGAACACTGAAGCTTTCTTT. Translating it yields CASSLLPNTEAFF.

The rearrangement uses TRBV27 and TRBJ2-5; D might be TRBD1 (5 bases). V lost 8 bases and J 0 bases, leaving 16 bases between the germline ends. The CDR3 totals 15 residues. Germline assignment: CDR1 MNHEY and CDR2 SMNVEV (reference sequence). The CDR3 reads CASAYSRQYQETQYF. Written as DNA, the CDR3 is TGTGCCAGCGCATATAGCCGACAGTACCAAGAGACCCAGTACTTC.

The chain combines TRBV19 with TRBJ1-2; a weak D match, TRBD1 (6 bases). In germline, CDR1 is LNHDA, CDR2 SQIVND (reference sequence). V was clipped by 6 bases and J by 4 bases, with 12 bases between them. The CDR3 contains 13 residues. Written as DNA, the CDR3 is TGTGCCAGTAGCGAGGGGGAGAGCTATGGCTACACCTTC. Translated: CASSEGESYGYTF.

V is TRBV4-3 and J is TRBJ2-3; D unresolved. Germline CDR1 is LGHNA and CDR2 is YSLEER. V shed 7 bases and J shed 1 base, with 15 bases lying between them. This CDR3 region has 15 residues. This CDR3 is CASTLNPAGTDTQYF. The CDR3 nucleotides are TGCGCCAGCACCCTCAACCCGGCGGGCACAGATACGCAGTATTTT.

The rearrangement joins TRBV7-9 to TRBJ2-5; 12 bases align to TRBD2. Germline V gives CDR1 SEHNR, CDR2 FQNEAQ (reference sequence). V was clipped by 5 bases and J by 4 bases; unmatched bases: 11. The CDR3 contains 17 residues. The chain's CDR3 is CASSPPSGRAGGETQYF. CDR3 nucleotide sequence: TGTGCCAGCAGCCCCCCTAGCGGGAGGGCAGGGGGAGAGACCCAGTACTTC.

This chain connects TRBV12-3 or TRBV12-4 to TRBJ1-6; no firm D call. The CDR3 loop spans 13 amino acids. Trimming pared 2 bases from V and 7 bases from J, leaving 6 bases between. The CDR3 spells CASSLIENSPLHF. CDR3 nucleotides: TGTGCCAGCAGTTTAATTGAGAATTCACCCCTCCACTTT.

This chain's CDR3 is CASSKRSTAGGYTF. DNA for the CDR3: TGTGCCAGCAGTAAGCGATCCACGGCAGGTGGCTACACCTTC. V is TRBV6-5 and J is TRBJ1-2; no reliable D call. Looked up from germline, CDR1 is MNHEY and CDR2 is SVGAGI. The V end was cut by 5 bases, the J end by 7 bases, with 17 bases between. The CDR3 is 14 amino acids.

V gene TRBV4-2 combines with J gene TRBJ1-3; no clear D gene. The V gene lost 0 bases and the J gene lost 0 bases, with 18 bases spanning the gap. CDR1 and CDR2 from the germline V gene are LGHNA and YNFKEQ. The CDR3 consists of 19 residues. DNA of the CDR3: TGTGCCAGCAGCCAAGAGTCTATCTTTAGGGCCCGCTCTGGAAACACCATATATTTT. Its translation: CASSQESIFRARSGNTIYF.

The V and J genes are TRBV4-3 and TRBJ2-5, with D tentatively TRBD1 or TRBD2 (5 bases each). The length of the CDR3 is 16 residues. Germline-derived CDR1 and CDR2 are LGHNA and YSLEER. V was trimmed by 0 bases and J by 4 bases, leaving 15 bases between them. CDR3 DNA: TGCGCCAGCAGCCAAGACGGTACGGGGCGAGGAGAGACCCAGTACTTC. Translation gives CASSQDGTGRGETQYF.

This clonotype came up once. The chain is built from TRBV20-1 and TRBJ2-1; 11 bases fit TRBD2. From germline, CDR1 is DFQATT and CDR2 SNEGSKA (reference sequence). V gave up 5 bases and J gave up 1 base; unmatched junction bases: 13. The CDR3 covers 18 residues. CDR3: CSAPRGRLAGLSYNEQFF. In nucleotides, the CDR3 is TGCAGTGCTCCCCGGGGGAGACTAGCGGGATTGTCCTACAATGAGCAGTTCTTC.

The chain recombines TRBV5-4 with TRBJ2-3; TRBD2 aligns across 8 bases. Germline V lookup: CDR1 SGHNT, CDR2 YYREEE (reference sequence). This CDR3 comprises 15 residues. Losses at the gene ends were 3 bases for V and 5 bases for J; bases not matched to a gene: 8. The CDR3 reads CASSYRTSLGDTQYF. CDR3 in DNA: TGTGCCAGCAGCTACCGGACTAGCTTGGGAGATACGCAGTATTTT.

This clonotype was detected once. CDR3 in DNA: TGTGCCATCTCCGGGGCGGGAGGGAGGACAGATACGCAGTATTTT. This sequence encodes CAISGAGGRTDTQYF. The chain has TRBV7-2 and TRBJ2-3; 9 nucleotides align to TRBD2. Germline V gene lookup returns CDR1 SGHTA and CDR2 FQGNSA. The CDR3 sequence is 15 residues long. V was pared by 10 bases and J by 3 bases, with 11 bases of the junction left unmatched.

V gene TRBV29-1 combines with J gene TRBJ2-1; D not certain. The germline V and J ends were trimmed by 4 bases and 10 bases, with 5 bases remaining between them. This CDR3 spans 9 amino acids. The germline V gene has CDR1 SQVTM and CDR2 ANQGSEA. Here the CDR3 reads CSVAEEQFF. In nucleotides, the CDR3 is TGCAGCGTTGCGGAGGAGCAGTTCTTC.

V usage is TRBV30 and J usage is TRBJ1-1; D may be TRBD1 (5 bases). This CDR3 is built from 14 residues. Germline V gene sequence: CDR1 GTSNPN, CDR2 SVGIG (reference sequence). Trimming removed 0 bases at V and 2 bases at J, with 10 bases between. Here the CDR3 reads CAWSVLQVNTEAFF. The CDR3 nucleotides read TGTGCCTGGAGTGTACTACAGGTCAACACTGAAGCTTTCTTT.

The V and J genes are TRBV29-1 and TRBJ1-1, with D tentatively TRBD1 (6 bases). Per germline, CDR1 SQVTM and CDR2 ANQGSEA. Trimming shortened V by 6 bases and J by 4 bases, and 15 bases separated the two germline ends. The CDR3 consists of 13 residues. Here the CDR3 reads CSVGGLWGTEAFF. CDR3 nucleotide sequence: TGCAGCGTCGGGGGCCTCTGGGGCACTGAAGCTTTCTTT.

The DNA of the CDR3 is TGTGCCATCAAGCCCTTGGGGCAGGGTAACGACTATGGCTACACCTTC. This codes for CAIKPLGQGNDYGYTF. V gene TRBV10-3 combines with J gene TRBJ1-2; a possible D gene is TRBD1 (5 bases). Trimming left V 7 bases short and J 3 bases short, with 21 bases between. This CDR3 has 16 amino acids. Germline CDR1 ENHRY, CDR2 SYGVKD.

The chain uses TRBV9 and TRBJ2-5; no clear D. The germline V gene has CDR1 SGDLS and CDR2 YYNGEE. The CDR3 loop spans 13 amino acids. Trimming removed 4 bases from V and 1 base from J, with 8 bases in between. CDR3 sequence reads: CASSPLLQETQYF. The CDR3 DNA is TGTGCCAGCAGCCCCCTCCTCCAAGAGACCCAGTACTTC.

The V and J genes are TRBV12-3 or TRBV12-4 and TRBJ1-2; TRBD1 might be the D (5 bases). CDR3 size: 13 residues. V was clipped by 6 bases and J by 10 bases, with 18 bases between them. DNA of the CDR3: TGTGCCAGCAGGATTGTACCGGGACGGACCTACACCTTC. It translates to CASRIVPGRTYTF.

V is TRBV6-2 or TRBV6-3 and J is TRBJ2-1; possibly TRBD2 for D (5 bases). The V end was cut by 6 bases, the J end by 10 bases, with 22 bases between. Germline V CDR1 and CDR2: MNHEY, SVGEGT. The CDR3 contains 15 residues. CDR3 DNA sequence: TGTGCCAGCAGCCGGGAAAGGTCCGTGCTCTCGGAGCAGTTCTTC. Amino acid sequence: CASSRERSVLSEQFF.

V gene TRBV6-2 or TRBV6-3 combines with J gene TRBJ1-5; D unresolved. The CDR3 is 13 amino acids. The germline V and J ends were trimmed by 5 bases and 4 bases, with 9 bases remaining between them. Per the germline V gene, CDR1 is MNHEY and CDR2 is SVGEGT. As DNA, the CDR3 is TGTGCCAGCAGTGATTGGGAGAATCAGCCCCAGCATTTT. Its protein product is CASSDWENQPQHF.